Described below is a single T cell receptor (beta chain) sequence and its context. The antigen this receptor binds is unknown. No much larger clone exists at a distance of one base, and base qualities are not known. Each collaborating institution followed its own protocols to collect whole blood in K2EDTA tubes. Collaborator samples were shipped for TCRbeta analysis as frozen whole blood, isolated PBMCs, or DNA extracted from either sample type. The sample originates from a study of blood T cell repertoires in COVID-19 (dated by TCRdb to about 2020). Background for the entire study: Samples covering the acute and convalescent phases of COVID-19 were provided by collaborators in the United States, Italy and Spain. Where available, HLA class I and class II types were taken from metadata supplied by the sample provider and were not determined by assay-based typing. Subjects who had been exposed to COVID-19, were actively infected with it, or had recovered from it provided the deeply sampled blood TCRbeta repertoires that made up the dataset. The material from the prospective study consisted of cDNA or gDNA derived from T cells, B-cell-depleted T cells, or PBMCs. The repertoires were released in a freely available public database meant as a resource for research on the immune response to SARS-CoV-2. Sample metadata almost always included a de-identified subject ID, COVID-19 status, age in years and sex. Samples came from the ongoing ImmuneRACE study (first 160 participants) plus 1,254 subjects from 6 global collaborators. What the study reported, not specific to this receptor: The amount of clinical and demographic metadata varied by source and participant and was provided uncurated.

TCRbeta CDR3 regions were amplified from genomic DNA using the immunoSEQ Assay, a bias-controlled multiplex PCR. Concerning the study's data processing: Nucleated cell counts per sample were estimated from amplification of reference gene primers within the assay. To quantify the absolute abundance of each unique TCRbeta CDR3 rearrangement, sequence reads were collapsed and filtered. For each sample, productive Simpson clonality was calculated as the square root of Simpson's diversity index across productive rearrangements. This is the immuneACCESS table as TCRdb keeps it, with only in-frame sequences that have V and J called. A part of the clones is gone; compared with another copy, unresolved V genes explain less than half, and the rest is unexplained. V and J calls and clone size follow that table, whereas D and trimming were derived from the DNA. Here the sample has tens of thousands of clones; about nine tenths occur a single time. The ten largest clones take up about 4% of the sample.

The sequencing input was peripheral blood. The receptor was derived from a man aged 45-60 years with active COVID-19.

CDR3 sequence: CAIRGTSKETQYF. The bases are TGTGCCATCAGGGGGACTAGTAAGGAGACCCAGTACTTC. The sequence links TRBV10-3 to TRBJ2-5, with 8 central nucleotides matching TRBD2. Trimming leaves V shorter by 6 bases and J shorter by 5 bases, with the junction holding 5 bases beyond the gene matches. The CDR3 numbers 13 residues from cysteine through phenylalanine. Only the CDR3 part of the read is kept: 39 bases, read in frame from the first base. CDR1 and CDR2, looked up from the germline V gene, are ENHRY and SYGVKD.